The TCR beta chain under discussion was sequenced for a study of long-term antiretroviral therapy in people with HIV. Overall study context: Samples from the earliest time points predate the 2015 immediate-ART recommendation by about a decade. Study-wide results and limits: ART preceded a rise in diversity that nonetheless stayed lower than in transplant donor controls. Dominant in the repertoire at all time points were clones expanded before ART.

Trimming left V 4 bases short and J 5 bases short, with 8 bases between. The length of the CDR3 is 13 residues. Germline lookup yields CDR1 LGHNA and CDR2 YNFKEQ. This was the immunoSEQ v3.0 assay at survey level. Method: immunoSEQ multiplex PCR; TCRdb's copy keeps in-frame clones and lacks some. Found here are tens of thousands of clones, 86% of them singletons; the top ten hold around 4.7%. This clone showed up just a few times. The antigen is unknown. The sequenced sample was unsorted PBMCs, obtained 0.1 years before starting antiretroviral therapy. The receptor's source is a woman aged 45-59 years with HIV. The chain recombines TRBV4-2 with TRBJ2-2; D not certain. The CDR3 loop reads CASSPFGTGELFF. Written as DNA, the CDR3 is TGTGCCAGCAGCCCCTTTGGGACCGGGGAGCTGTTTTTT.